These T cell receptor beta chains were read from a single sample in a study of blood T cell repertoires in COVID-19. Here immunoSEQ multiplex PCR was the method, and the copy in TCRdb shows in-frame clones only, minus some. The sample gives fewer than 250,000 clones, roughly 91% of which show up once; 7.2% is in the top ten. Sequenced sample: PBMCs or T cells enriched from blood (not recorded which). These receptors all stem from a man aged 30-40 years in a cohort exposed to, infected with or recovered from COVID-19 (not recorded which). CDR3s include the opening cysteine and the closing phenylalanine or tryptophan. Each record gives: clone size, J gene, D gene, V gene, CDR3 DNA, CDR3 protein. D genes are given only for firm matches. Expanded clones are given a class, and other clones once, few, many or no size at all.

NA | TRBJ1-3 | TRBD1 | TRBV5-1 | TGCGCCAGCAGCTTGTTTGACAGGGAAGCTGGAAACACCATATATTTT | CASSLFDREAGNTIYF
few | TRBJ2-2 | NA | TRBV11-2 | TGTGCCAGCAGCTTACGGGGAAGGAACACCGGGGAGCTGTTTTTT | CASSLRGRNTGELFF
NA | TRBJ2-3 | NA | TRBV29-1 | TGCAGCGGGGACATGACAGATACGCAGTATTTT | CSGDMTDTQYF
NA | TRBJ1-2 | NA | TRBV11-2 | TGTGCCAGCAGCTTAGCTGGAGGTGGCTACACCTTC | CASSLAGGGYTF
NA | TRBJ1-4 | NA | TRBV28 | TGTGCCAGCAATCGCGGGTGGATCGACGAAAATGAAAAACTGTTTTTT | CASNRGWIDENEKLFF
NA | TRBJ1-2 | NA | TRBV28 | TGTGCCAGCAGTTTAGGGGGGTCCTATGGCTACACCTTC | CASSLGGSYGYTF
NA | TRBJ1-2 | NA | TRBV7-2 | TGTGCCAGCAGCCAACTTCAAGGAGGGGGCTACACCTTC | CASSQLQGGGYTF
NA | TRBJ2-2 | TRBD2 | TRBV20-1 | TGCAGTGCCAGTCTTATAGCGGGAGGGCCCGGGGAGCTGTTTTTT | CSASLIAGGPGELFF
NA | TRBJ1-2 | TRBD1 | TRBV7-6 | TGTGCCAGCAGCCCAGTGGCACAGGGGCAAGGCTACACCTTC | CASSPVAQGQGYTF
NA | TRBJ1-3 | NA | TRBV29-1 | TGCAGCGTCAGGACATTCTCCGACTCTGGAAACACCATATATTTT | CSVRTFSDSGNTIYF
NA | TRBJ1-2 | NA | TRBV2 | TGTGCCAGCATGGGGGGGCCCCTCGGGGGCTACACCTTC | CASMGGPLGGYTF
NA | TRBJ2-1 | TRBD2 | TRBV24-1 | TGTGCCACCAGTGATTTTCTAGCGGGAGGGACAAAGACTAACAATGAGCAGTTCTTC | CATSDFLAGGTKTNNEQFF
NA | TRBJ2-7 | TRBD2 | TRBV11-2 | TGTGCCAGCAGCGGCCCGGGACTACTCTACGAGCAGTACTTC | CASSGPGLLYEQYF
NA | TRBJ2-1 | TRBD2 | TRBV19 | TGTGCCAGCACCATAGCGGGAGGGCCCCACAATGAGCAGTTCTTC | CASTIAGGPHNEQFF
NA | TRBJ2-7 | NA | TRBV7-9 | TGTGCCAGCAGCTTTTCGACAGAATGGAGCTCCTACGAGCAGTACTTC | CASSFSTEWSSYEQYF
NA | TRBJ1-1 | NA | TRBV29-1 | TGCAGCGTGACGCGACAGTCAGACACTGAAGCTTTCTTT | CSVTRQSDTEAFF
NA | TRBJ1-2 | NA | TRBV28 | TGTGCCAGCAGTTTGGTAGGGTTTAGCGGTGGCTACACCTTC | CASSLVGFSGGYTF
NA | TRBJ2-7 | NA | TRBV7-9 | TGTGCCAGCAGATACACCGGGAACTCCTACGAGCAGTACTTC | CASRYTGNSYEQYF
NA | TRBJ2-2 | NA | TRBV5-1 | TGCGCCAGCAGCTTCCGGCAGGTCAACACCGGGGAGCTGTTTTTT | CASSFRQVNTGELFF
NA | TRBJ2-1 | TRBD1 | TRBV19 | TGTGCCAGTAGCTCTACAGGGGGCTCCTACAATGAGCAGTTCTTC | CASSSTGGSYNEQFF
NA | TRBJ2-4 | TRBD2 | TRBV27 | TGTGCCAGCACCGACGGGGGGGCCAAAAACATTCAGTACTTC | CASTDGGAKNIQYF
NA | TRBJ2-3 | TRBD2 | TRBV6-2/TRBV6-3 | TGTGCCAGCAGTTACGGGACTAGCGGGTCAGTGGCAGATACGCAGTATTTT | CASSYGTSGSVADTQYF
NA | TRBJ1-2 | TRBD1 | TRBV18 | TGTGCCAGCTCACCCGGACAGGTTCCTAACTATGGCTACACCTTC | CASSPGQVPNYGYTF
NA | TRBJ2-2 | NA | TRBV10-3 | TGTGCCATCAGTGAGGTTGCGCCGAACACCGGGGAGCTGTTTTTT | CAISEVAPNTGELFF
NA | TRBJ1-2 | TRBD1 | TRBV7-8 | TGTGCCAGCAGCTTCCGGGACAGAGAGGTTCACTATGGCTACACCTTC | CASSFRDREVHYGYTF
NA | TRBJ1-6 | TRBD1 | TRBV7-8 | TGTGCCAGCAGCGCAAGGCCGGGACAGGGGATGGATTCACCCCTCCACTTT | CASSARPGQGMDSPLHF
NA | TRBJ1-2 | NA | TRBV27 | TGTGCCAGCAGTTGGAGGGCAGCTAACTATGGCTACACCTTC | CASSWRAANYGYTF
NA | TRBJ2-5 | NA | TRBV27 | TGTGCCAGCAGTTTATTCCCGAAACGGGAGACCCAGTACTTC | CASSLFPKRETQYF
once | TRBJ2-3 | NA | TRBV11-2 | TGTGCCAGCAGCTTGTTGCCAGTGAACACAGATACGCAGTATTTT | CASSLLPVNTDTQYF
NA | TRBJ2-7 | NA | TRBV5-1 | TGCGCCAGCAGGGGGGCCCCCTCCTACGAGCAGTACTTC | CASRGAPSYEQYF
NA | TRBJ1-1 | TRBD1 | TRBV25-1 | TGTGCCAGCAAGCCGAGAGGACAGGGGTACACTGAAGCTTTCTTT | CASKPRGQGYTEAFF
once | TRBJ2-1 | TRBD2 | TRBV27 | TGTGCCAGCAGGGGACTAGATAAGTTCAATGAGCAGTTCTTC | CASRGLDKFNEQFF
NA | TRBJ1-4 | NA | TRBV5-1 | TGCGCCAGCAGTAATAATGAAAAACTGTTTTTT | CASSNNEKLFF
NA | TRBJ1-1 | TRBD1 | TRBV13 | TGTGCCAGCAGCCTCCGGGACAGGGGGAAGAGGGCTTTCTTT | CASSLRDRGKRAFF
once | TRBJ1-2 | NA | TRBV3-1/TRBV3-2 | TGTGCCAGCAGCCACCTCTATGGCTACACCTTC | CASSHLYGYTF
NA | TRBJ1-1 | NA | TRBV11-2 | TGTGCCAGCAGGCTTGGGGGACAGAACACTGAAGCTTTCTTT | CASRLGGQNTEAFF
NA | TRBJ2-5 | NA | TRBV5-5 | TGTGCCAGCAGCCTCGCGTCGGTCGGCGGGTACCAAGAGACCCAGTACTTC | CASSLASVGGYQETQYF